The 10 T cell receptor beta chains below all came from one sample that was sequenced in a study of cytomegalovirus exposure and HLA in healthy donors. 60 Vbeta and 13 Jbeta primers were used in PCR. Produced via immunoSEQ multiplex PCR; TCRdb's table is partial and in-frame only. This sample's table has 25,000 to 40,000 clones. Sequenced: PBMCs. The source is a female donor in good health and CMV-seronegative.

This clone is identified as medium-sized from frequency. V is TRBV19 and J is TRBJ2-7; D not resolved. Germline lookup yields CDR1 LNHDA and CDR2 SQIVND (reference sequence). V lost 3 bases and J 5 bases, leaving 5 bases between the germline ends. The length of the CDR3 is 11 residues. The CDR3 nucleotides read TGTGCCAGTAGTATGGGCAACGAGCAGTACTTC. Translated: CASSMGNEQYF.

The rearrangement joins TRBV10-1 to TRBJ2-7; a weak D match, TRBD1 (5 bases). The CDR3 spans 13 residues. Deletions cut 5 bases from V and 0 bases from J, with 8 bases between. Germline loops: CDR1 WNHNN, CDR2 SYGVQD (reference sequence). DNA for the CDR3: TGCGCCAGCAGTAATCAGGGCTCCTACGAGCAGTACTTC. Translation gives CASSNQGSYEQYF.

The rearrangement uses TRBV11-3 and TRBJ2-7, with 7 nucleotides matching TRBD2. Trimming cost V 0 bases and J 2 bases; bases outside gene matches: 10. This CDR3 comprises 17 residues. Germline CDR1 SGHNT, CDR2 YENEEA. Here the CDR3 DNA reads TGTGCCAGCAGCTTAGATGGGCCAGGTGGGGGGGCCTACGAGCAGTACTTC. Translated: CASSLDGPGGGAYEQYF.

The CDR3 protein is CASSLSPGDYEQYF. CDR3 DNA: TGTGCCAGCAGTTTATCGCCAGGGGACTACGAGCAGTACTTC. The rearrangement uses TRBV28 and TRBJ2-7; tentative D call: TRBD1 (6 bases). The germline gives CDR1 MDHEN, CDR2 SYDVKM. Trimming pared 1 base from V and 3 bases from J, leaving 10 bases between. The CDR3 contains 14 residues.

The chain employs TRBV5-6 and TRBJ1-5; D is perhaps TRBD1 (5 bases). Germline lookup yields CDR1 SGHDT and CDR2 YYEEEE. V was pared by 1 base and J by 8 bases, with 13 bases between. The CDR3 spans 14 residues. The CDR3 spells CASSLWASGEPQHF. The CDR3 nucleotides are TGTGCCAGCAGCTTGTGGGCTTCGGGGGAGCCCCAGCATTTT.

The J gene is TRBJ2-3, the V gene TRBV18, with D hard to call. V was clipped by 1 base and J by 4 bases, with 6 bases between them. The germline V gene encodes CDR1 KGHSH and CDR2 LQKENI. The CDR3 runs 13 residues. The CDR3 spells CASSPLPSDTQYF. The CDR3, as DNA: TGTGCCAGCTCACCACTCCCCTCAGATACGCAGTATTTT.

The chain is built from TRBV6-1 and TRBJ1-1, with D possibly TRBD1 on 5 matching bases. Between the trimmed V and J ends, which lost 6 bases and 4 bases, there was a span of 18 bases. This CDR3 has 15 amino acids. Germline CDR1 MNHNS, CDR2 SASEGT. This CDR3 is CASSPAGDWGTEAFF. The CDR3 DNA follows: TGTGCCAGCAGCCCTGCGGGGGACTGGGGCACTGAAGCTTTCTTT.

This CDR3 reads CASSVEGGVNTGELFF. The CDR3 bases are TGTGCCAGCAGCGTAGAGGGGGGGGTGAACACCGGGGAGCTGTTTTTT. This chain uses TRBV9 with TRBJ2-2; a possible D gene is TRBD2 (7 bases). Trimming took 0 bases from V and 1 from J, leaving 10 bases between them. Looked up from germline, CDR1 is SGDLS and CDR2 is YYNGEE. The length of the CDR3 is 16 residues.

The chain uses TRBV7-9 and TRBJ1-2, with 7 nucleotides matching TRBD1. CDR1 is SEHNR and CDR2 is FQNEAQ in the germline V gene (reference sequence). V was clipped by 5 bases and J by 4 bases; unmatched bases: 10. This CDR3 is built from 15 residues. The CDR3 sequence: CASSAQGGTVYGYTF. The CDR3 nucleotides are TGTGCCAGCAGCGCCCAAGGTGGGACAGTCTATGGCTACACCTTC. Full variable domain (outside the CDR3, taken from reference TRBV7-9 and TRBJ1-2): DTGVSQNPRHKITKRGQNVTFRCDPISEHNRLYWYRQTLGQGPEFLTYFQNEAQLEKSRLLSDRFSAERPKGSFSTLEIQRTEQGDSAMYLCASSAQGGTVYGYTFGSGTRLTVV.

The genes are TRBV4-3 and TRBJ1-4; perhaps TRBD1 as D (6 bases). Germline V lookup: CDR1 LGHNA, CDR2 YSLEER. Trimming cost V 2 bases and J 2 bases, with 15 bases left between them. The CDR3 is 17 residues long. The chain's CDR3 is CASSQTKRGGTNEKLFF. The CDR3 region has the DNA TGCGCCAGCAGCCAAACCAAAAGGGGGGGGACTAATGAAAAACTGTTTTTT.